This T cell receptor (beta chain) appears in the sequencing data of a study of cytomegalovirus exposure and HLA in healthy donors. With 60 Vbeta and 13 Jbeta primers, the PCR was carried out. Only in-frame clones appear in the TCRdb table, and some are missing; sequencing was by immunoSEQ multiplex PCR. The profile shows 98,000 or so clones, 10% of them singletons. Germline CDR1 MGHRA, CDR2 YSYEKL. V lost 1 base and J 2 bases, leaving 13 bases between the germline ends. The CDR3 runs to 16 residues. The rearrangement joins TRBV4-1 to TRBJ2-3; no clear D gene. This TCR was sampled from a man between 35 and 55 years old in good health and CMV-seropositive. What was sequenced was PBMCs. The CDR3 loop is CASSQGDSRSTDTQYF. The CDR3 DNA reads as TGCGCCAGCAGCCAAGGAGACTCTCGTTCCACAGATACGCAGTATTTT.